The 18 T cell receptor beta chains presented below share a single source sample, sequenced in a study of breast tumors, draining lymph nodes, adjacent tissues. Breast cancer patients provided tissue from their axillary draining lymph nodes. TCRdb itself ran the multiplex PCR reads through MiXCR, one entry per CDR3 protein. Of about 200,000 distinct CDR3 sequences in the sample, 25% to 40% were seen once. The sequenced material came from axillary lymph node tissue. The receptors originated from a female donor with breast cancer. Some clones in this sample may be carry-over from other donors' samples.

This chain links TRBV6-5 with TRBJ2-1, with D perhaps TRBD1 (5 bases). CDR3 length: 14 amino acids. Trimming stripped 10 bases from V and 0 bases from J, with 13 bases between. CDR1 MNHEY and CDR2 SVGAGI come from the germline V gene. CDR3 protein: CATSRTSSYNEQFF. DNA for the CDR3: TGTGCCACCTCCCGGACATCCTCCTACAATGAGCAGTTCTTC.

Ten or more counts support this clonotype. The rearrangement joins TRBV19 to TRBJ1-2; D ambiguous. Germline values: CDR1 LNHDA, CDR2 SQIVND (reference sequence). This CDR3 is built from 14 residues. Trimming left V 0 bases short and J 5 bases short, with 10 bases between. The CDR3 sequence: CASSIEADSYGYTF. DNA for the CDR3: TGTGCCAGTAGTATAGAGGCAGACTCTTATGGCTACACCTTC.

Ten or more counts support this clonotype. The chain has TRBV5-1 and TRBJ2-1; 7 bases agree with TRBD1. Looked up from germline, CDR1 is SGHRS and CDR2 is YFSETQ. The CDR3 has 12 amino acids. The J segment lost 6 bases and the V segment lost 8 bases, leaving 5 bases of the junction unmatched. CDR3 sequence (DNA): TGCGCCAGTAAACCAGGGGGCAATGAGCAGTTCTTC. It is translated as CASKPGGNEQFF.

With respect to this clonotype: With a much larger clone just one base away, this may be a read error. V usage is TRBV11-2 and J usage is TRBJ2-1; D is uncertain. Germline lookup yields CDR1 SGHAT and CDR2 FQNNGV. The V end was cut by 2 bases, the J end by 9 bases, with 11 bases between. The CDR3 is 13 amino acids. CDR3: CASSLQSAAEQFF. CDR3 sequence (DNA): TGTGCCAGCAGCTTACAGAGCGCGGCTGAGCAGTTCTTC. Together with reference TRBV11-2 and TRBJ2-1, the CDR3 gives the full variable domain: EAGVAQSPRYKIIEKRQSVAFWCNPISGHATLYWYQQILGQGPKLLIQFQNNGVVDDSQLPKDRFSAERLKGVDSTLKIQPAKLEDSAVYLCASSLQSAAEQFFGPGTRLTVL.

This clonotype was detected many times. The CDR3 DNA reads TGTGCCAGCAGCCCCAGATATAGCAATCAGCCCCAGCATTTT. This sequence encodes CASSPRYSNQPQHF. The chain carries TRBV6-2 or TRBV6-3 and TRBJ1-5; the D is unclear. The CDR3 has 14 residues. The germline gives CDR1 MNHEY, CDR2 SVGEGT. V lost 6 bases and J 0 bases, leaving 9 bases between the germline ends.

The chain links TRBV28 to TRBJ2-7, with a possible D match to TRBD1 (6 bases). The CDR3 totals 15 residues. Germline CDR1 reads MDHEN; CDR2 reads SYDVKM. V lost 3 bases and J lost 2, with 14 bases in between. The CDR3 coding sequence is TGTGCCAGCAGTTTTGGGGGCCTCTTAACCTACGAGCAGTACTTC. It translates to CASSFGGLLTYEQYF.

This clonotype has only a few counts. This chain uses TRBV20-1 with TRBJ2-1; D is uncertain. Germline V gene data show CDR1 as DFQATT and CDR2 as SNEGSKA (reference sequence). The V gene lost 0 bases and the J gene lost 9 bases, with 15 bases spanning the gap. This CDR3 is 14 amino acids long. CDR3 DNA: TGCAGTGCTAGAGATATGTACACCACCACTGAGCAGTTCTTC. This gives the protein CSARDMYTTTEQFF.

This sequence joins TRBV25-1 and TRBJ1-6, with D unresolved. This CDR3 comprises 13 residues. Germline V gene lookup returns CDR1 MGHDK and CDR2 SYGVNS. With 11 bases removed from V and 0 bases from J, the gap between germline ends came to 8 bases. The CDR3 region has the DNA TGTGCCGAAAGGTTCTCCTATAATTCACCCCTCCACTTT. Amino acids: CAERFSYNSPLHF. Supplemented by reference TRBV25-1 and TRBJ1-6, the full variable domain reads EADIYQTPRYLVIGTGKKITLECSQTMGHDKMYWYQQDPGMELHLIHYSYGVNSTEKGDLSSESTVSRIRTEHFPLTLESARPSHTSQYLCAERFSYNSPLHFGNGTRLTVT.

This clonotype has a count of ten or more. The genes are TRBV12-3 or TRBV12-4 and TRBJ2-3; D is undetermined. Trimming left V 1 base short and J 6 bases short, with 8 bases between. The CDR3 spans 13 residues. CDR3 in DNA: TGTGCCAGCAGTTTAGGGGTGGGGGATACGCAGTATTTT. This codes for CASSLGVGDTQYF.

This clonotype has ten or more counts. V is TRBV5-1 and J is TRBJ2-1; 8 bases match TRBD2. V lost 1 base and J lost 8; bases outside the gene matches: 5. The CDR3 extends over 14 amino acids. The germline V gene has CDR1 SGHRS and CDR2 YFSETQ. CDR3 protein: CASSLISGTDEQFF. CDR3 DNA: TGCGCCAGCAGCTTGATTAGCGGGACCGATGAGCAGTTCTTC.

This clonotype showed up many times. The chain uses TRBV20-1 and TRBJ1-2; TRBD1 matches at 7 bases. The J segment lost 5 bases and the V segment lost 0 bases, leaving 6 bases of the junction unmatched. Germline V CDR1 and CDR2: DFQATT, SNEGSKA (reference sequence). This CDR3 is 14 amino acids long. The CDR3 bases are TGCAGTGCTAGAGATCAAGGGACAGAGTATGGCTACACCTTC. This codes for CSARDQGTEYGYTF.

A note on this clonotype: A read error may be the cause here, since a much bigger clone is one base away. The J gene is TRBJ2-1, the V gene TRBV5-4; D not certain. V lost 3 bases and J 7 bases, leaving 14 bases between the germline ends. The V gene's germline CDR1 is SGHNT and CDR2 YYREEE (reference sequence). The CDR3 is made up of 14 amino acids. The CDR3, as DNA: TGTGCCAGCAGCTCCCCCCAGGCTAAAAATGAGCAGTTCTTC. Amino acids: CASSSPQAKNEQFF.

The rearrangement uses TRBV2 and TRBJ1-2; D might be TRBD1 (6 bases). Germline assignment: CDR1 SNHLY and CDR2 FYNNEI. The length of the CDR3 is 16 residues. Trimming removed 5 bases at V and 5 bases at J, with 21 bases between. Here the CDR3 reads CASSPPLAGGVYGYTF. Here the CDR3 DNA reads TGTGCCAGCAGTCCCCCACTAGCGGGGGGCGTGTATGGCTACACCTTC.

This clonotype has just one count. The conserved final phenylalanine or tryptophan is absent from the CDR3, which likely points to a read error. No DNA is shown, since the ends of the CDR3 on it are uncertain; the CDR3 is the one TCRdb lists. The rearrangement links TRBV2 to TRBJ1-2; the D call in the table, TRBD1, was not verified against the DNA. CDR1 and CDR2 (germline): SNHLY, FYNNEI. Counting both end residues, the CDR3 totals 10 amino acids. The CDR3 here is CASSERTGGA.

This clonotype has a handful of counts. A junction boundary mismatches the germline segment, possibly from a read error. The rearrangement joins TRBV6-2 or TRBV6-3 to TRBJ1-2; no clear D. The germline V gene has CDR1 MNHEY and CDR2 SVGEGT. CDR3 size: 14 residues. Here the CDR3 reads CASSRTPEIYGYAF. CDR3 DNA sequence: TGTGCCAGCAGCCGAACCCCCGAGATCTATGGCTACGCCTTC.

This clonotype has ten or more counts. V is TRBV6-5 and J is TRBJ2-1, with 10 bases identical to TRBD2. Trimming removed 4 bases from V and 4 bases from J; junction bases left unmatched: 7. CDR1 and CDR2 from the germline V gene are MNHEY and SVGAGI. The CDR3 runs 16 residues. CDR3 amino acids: CASSSDTSGVYNEQFF. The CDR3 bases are TGTGCCAGCAGTTCTGATACTAGCGGGGTTTACAATGAGCAGTTCTTC.

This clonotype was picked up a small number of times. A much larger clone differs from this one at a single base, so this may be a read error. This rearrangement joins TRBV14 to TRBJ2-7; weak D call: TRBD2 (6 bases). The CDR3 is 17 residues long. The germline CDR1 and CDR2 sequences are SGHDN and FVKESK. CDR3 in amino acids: CASSPTPSGPGSYVQYF. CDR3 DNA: TGTGCCAGCAGCCCCACCCCGAGCGGGCCAGGCTCCTACGTGCAGTACTTC.

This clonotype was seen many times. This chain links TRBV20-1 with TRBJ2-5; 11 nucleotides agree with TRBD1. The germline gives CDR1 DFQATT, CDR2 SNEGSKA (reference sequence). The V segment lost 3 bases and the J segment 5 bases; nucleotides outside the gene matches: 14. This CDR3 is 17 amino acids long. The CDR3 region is CSASATGQGARKETQYF. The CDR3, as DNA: TGCAGTGCTAGCGCGACTGGACAGGGGGCGCGTAAGGAGACCCAGTACTTC.